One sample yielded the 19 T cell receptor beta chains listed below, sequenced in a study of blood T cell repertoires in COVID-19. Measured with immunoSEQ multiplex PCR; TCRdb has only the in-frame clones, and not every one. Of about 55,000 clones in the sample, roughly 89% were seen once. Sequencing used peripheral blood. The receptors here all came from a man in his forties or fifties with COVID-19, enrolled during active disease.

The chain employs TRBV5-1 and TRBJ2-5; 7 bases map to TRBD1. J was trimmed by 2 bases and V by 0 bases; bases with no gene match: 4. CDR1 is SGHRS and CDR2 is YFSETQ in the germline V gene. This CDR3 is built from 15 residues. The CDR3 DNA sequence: TGCGCCAGCAGCTTGGAGGGACAGCCACAAGAGACCCAGTACTTC. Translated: CASSLEGQPQETQYF.

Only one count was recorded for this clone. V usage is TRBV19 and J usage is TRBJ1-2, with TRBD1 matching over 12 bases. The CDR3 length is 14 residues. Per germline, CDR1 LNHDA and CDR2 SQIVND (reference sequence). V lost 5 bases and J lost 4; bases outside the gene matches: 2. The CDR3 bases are TGTGCCAGTAGTCGGGACAGGGGGCTCTATGGCTACACCTTC. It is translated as CASSRDRGLYGYTF.

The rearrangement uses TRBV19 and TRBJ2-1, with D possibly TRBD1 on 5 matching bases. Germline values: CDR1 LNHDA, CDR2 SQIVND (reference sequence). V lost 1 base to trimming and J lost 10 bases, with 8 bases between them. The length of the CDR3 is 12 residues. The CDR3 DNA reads TGTGCCAGTAGTATAGGACAGTGGGAGCAGTTCTTC. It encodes CASSIGQWEQFF.

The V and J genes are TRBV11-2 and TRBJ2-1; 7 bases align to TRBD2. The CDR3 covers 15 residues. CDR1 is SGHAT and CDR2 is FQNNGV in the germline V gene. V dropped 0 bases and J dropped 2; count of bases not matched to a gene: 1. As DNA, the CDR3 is TGTGCCAGCAGCTTAGAGCGGGAGCCCTACAATGAGCAGTTCTTC. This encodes CASSLEREPYNEQFF.

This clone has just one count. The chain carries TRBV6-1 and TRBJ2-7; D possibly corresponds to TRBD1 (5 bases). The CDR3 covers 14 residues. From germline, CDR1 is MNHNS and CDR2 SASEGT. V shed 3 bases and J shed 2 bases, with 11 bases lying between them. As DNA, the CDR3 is TGTGCCAGCAGTGAGGGGCGACAGCCCTACGAGCAGTACTTC. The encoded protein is CASSEGRQPYEQYF.

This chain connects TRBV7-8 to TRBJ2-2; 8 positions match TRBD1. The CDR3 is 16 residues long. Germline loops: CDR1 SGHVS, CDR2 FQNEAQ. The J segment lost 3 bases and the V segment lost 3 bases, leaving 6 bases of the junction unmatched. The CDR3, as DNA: TGTGCCAGCAGCTTGCGACAGGGGCGGGACACCGGGGAGCTGTTTTTT. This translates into CASSLRQGRDTGELFF.

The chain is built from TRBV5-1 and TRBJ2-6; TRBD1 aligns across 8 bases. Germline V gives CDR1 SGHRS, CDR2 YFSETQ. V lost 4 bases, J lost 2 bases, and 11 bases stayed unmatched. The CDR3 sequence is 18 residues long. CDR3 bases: TGCGCCAGCAGCCCGGTACCGGGACAGGTACCTGGGGCCAACGTCCTGACTTTC. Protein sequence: CASSPVPGQVPGANVLTF.

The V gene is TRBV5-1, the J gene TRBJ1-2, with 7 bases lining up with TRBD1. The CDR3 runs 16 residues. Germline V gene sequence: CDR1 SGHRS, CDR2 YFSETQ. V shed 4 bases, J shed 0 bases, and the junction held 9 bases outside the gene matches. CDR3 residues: CASSVSPGGANYGYTF. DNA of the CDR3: TGCGCCAGCAGCGTCAGCCCAGGGGGAGCTAACTATGGCTACACCTTC.

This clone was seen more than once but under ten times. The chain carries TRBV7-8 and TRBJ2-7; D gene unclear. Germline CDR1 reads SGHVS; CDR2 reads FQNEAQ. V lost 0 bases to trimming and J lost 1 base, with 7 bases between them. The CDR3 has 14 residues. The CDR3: CASSLAQKSYEQYF. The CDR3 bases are TGTGCCAGCAGCTTAGCACAGAAATCCTACGAGCAGTACTTC.

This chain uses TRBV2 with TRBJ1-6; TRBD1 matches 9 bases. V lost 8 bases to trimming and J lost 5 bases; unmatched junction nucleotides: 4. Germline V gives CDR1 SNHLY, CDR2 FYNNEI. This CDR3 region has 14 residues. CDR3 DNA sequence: TGTGCCAGCGGACAGGGGTTGAATAATTCACCCCTCCACTTT. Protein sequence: CASGQGLNNSPLHF.

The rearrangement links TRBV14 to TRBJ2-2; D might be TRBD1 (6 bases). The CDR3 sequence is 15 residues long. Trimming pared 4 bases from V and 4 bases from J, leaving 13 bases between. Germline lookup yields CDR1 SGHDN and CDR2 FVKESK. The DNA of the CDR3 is TGTGCCAGCAGCCTACGAACAGGGTCCACCGGGGAGCTGTTTTTT. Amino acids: CASSLRTGSTGELFF.

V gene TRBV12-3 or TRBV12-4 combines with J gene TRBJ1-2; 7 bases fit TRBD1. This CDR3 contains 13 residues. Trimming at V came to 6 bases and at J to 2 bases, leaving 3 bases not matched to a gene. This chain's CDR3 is CASSQGQNYGYTF. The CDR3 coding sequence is TGTGCCAGCAGCCAGGGACAGAACTATGGCTACACCTTC.

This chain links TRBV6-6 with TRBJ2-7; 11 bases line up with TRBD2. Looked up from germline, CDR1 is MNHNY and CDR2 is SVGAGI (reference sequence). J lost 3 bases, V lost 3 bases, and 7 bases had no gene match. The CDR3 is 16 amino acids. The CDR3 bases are TGTGCCAGCAGTTATACTTCCGGGACTAGCGGCTACGAGCAGTACTTC. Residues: CASSYTSGTSGYEQYF.

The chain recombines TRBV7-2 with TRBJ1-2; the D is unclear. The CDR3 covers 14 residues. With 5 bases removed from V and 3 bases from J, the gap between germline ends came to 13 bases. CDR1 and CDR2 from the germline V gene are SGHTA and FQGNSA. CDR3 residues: CASSAAGWDYGYTF. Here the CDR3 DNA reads TGTGCCAGCAGCGCCGCGGGGTGGGACTATGGCTACACCTTC.

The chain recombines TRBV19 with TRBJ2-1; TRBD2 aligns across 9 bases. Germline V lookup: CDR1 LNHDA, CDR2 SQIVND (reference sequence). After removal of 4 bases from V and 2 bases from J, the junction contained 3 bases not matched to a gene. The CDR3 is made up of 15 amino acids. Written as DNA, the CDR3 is TGTGCCAGTAGTAGTAGCGGGAGTACCTACAATGAGCAGTTCTTC. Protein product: CASSSSGSTYNEQFF.

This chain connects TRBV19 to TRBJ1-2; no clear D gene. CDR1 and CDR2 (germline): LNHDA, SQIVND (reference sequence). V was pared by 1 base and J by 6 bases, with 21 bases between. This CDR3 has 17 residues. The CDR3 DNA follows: TGTGCCAGTAGTATAGGCGGGTTTGGCGGAGATATGGATGGCTACACCTTC. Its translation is CASSIGGFGGDMDGYTF.

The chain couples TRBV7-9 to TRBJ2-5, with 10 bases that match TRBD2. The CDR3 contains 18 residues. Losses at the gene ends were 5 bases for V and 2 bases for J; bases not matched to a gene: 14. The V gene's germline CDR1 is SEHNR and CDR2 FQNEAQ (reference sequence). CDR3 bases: TGTGCCAGCAGCCCCTCTATGCTCCCGGGACTAGCGCAAGAGACCCAGTACTTC. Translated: CASSPSMLPGLAQETQYF.

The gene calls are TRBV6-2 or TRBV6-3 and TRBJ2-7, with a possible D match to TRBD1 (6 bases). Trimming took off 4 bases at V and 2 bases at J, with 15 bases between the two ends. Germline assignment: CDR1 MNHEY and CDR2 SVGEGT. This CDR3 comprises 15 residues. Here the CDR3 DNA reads TGTGCCAGCAGTTTTACGATGGACAGACCCTACGAGCAGTACTTC. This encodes CASSFTMDRPYEQYF.

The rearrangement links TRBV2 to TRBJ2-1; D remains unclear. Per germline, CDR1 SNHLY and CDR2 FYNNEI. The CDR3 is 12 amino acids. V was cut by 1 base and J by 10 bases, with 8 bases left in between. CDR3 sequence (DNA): TGTGCCAGCAGTGAAGAGCCTGCCGAGCAGTTCTTC. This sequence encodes CASSEEPAEQFF. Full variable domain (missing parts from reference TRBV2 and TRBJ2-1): EPEVTQTPSHQVTQMGQEVILRCVPISNHLYFYWYRQILGQKVEFLVSFYNNEISEKSEIFDDQFSVERPDGSNFTLKIRSTKLEDSAMYFCASSEEPAEQFFGPGTRLTVL.